The 7 T cell receptor beta chains reported below all come from one sample, sequenced in a study of PD-L1 blockade in urothelial cancer. The sample's time point: pretreatment peripheral blood. Sequencing was performed with immunoSEQ multiplex PCR; in TCRdb, only in-frame clones are kept and a portion is missing. The data contain about 87,000 clones, roughly 90% of them singletons. This sample comprised PBMCs, obtained around atezolizumab (anti-PD-L1) treatment. Receptors originate from a woman of 80 years or more with urothelial cancer.

The J gene is TRBJ2-2, the V gene TRBV19; 7 bases match TRBD1. CDR3 size: 16 residues. V dropped 4 bases and J dropped 0; count of bases not matched to a gene: 5. Germline loops: CDR1 LNHDA, CDR2 SQIVND (reference sequence). The CDR3 spells CASSTDRVANTGELFF. CDR3 in DNA: TGTGCCAGTAGTACCGACAGGGTTGCGAACACCGGGGAGCTGTTTTTT.

The chain combines TRBV14 with TRBJ2-3; D gene uncertain. Germline V gene sequence: CDR1 SGHDN, CDR2 FVKESK. The V gene lost 4 bases and the J gene lost 4 bases, with 9 bases spanning the gap. The CDR3 has 13 residues. This chain's CDR3 is CASSRAIPDTQYF. CDR3 DNA: TGTGCCAGCAGCCGGGCAATCCCAGATACGCAGTATTTT.

The chain employs TRBV7-3 and TRBJ2-3; 7 bases agree with TRBD1. V was clipped by 0 bases and J by 15 bases; unmatched bases: 9. The CDR3 runs 13 residues. Germline loops: CDR1 SGHTA, CDR2 FQGTGA. The CDR3, as DNA: TGTGCCAGCAGCTTAACGTTAGGGGGCGGTCTTTATTTT. It specifies CASSLTLGGGLYF.

The rearrangement uses TRBV27 and TRBJ1-1; 9 bases agree with TRBD1. V trimming: 4 bases; J trimming: 0 bases; junction bases outside the gene matches: 6. CDR3 length equals 16 residues. Germline lookup yields CDR1 MNHEY and CDR2 SMNVEV (reference sequence). The CDR3 DNA is TGTGCCAGCAGTTCTAACAGGGGGCCCCTGAACACTGAAGCTTTCTTT. Translated: CASSSNRGPLNTEAFF.

The rearrangement joins TRBV29-1 to TRBJ2-6; 7 nucleotides agree with TRBD1. The J segment lost 4 bases and the V segment lost 5 bases, leaving 8 bases of the junction unmatched. This CDR3 is built from 15 residues. The germline CDR1 and CDR2 sequences are SQVTM and ANQGSEA. The CDR3 spells CSVSLQGSGANVLTF. The CDR3 DNA follows: TGCAGCGTTTCCCTACAGGGGTCAGGGGCCAACGTCCTGACTTTC.

The V gene is TRBV5-1, the J gene TRBJ1-1; D uncertain. The CDR3 spans 15 residues. Germline-derived CDR1 and CDR2 are SGHRS and YFSETQ. With 1 base removed from V and 0 bases from J, the gap between germline ends came to 10 bases. CDR3 DNA sequence: TGCGCCAGCAGCTTGATGGGCACCATGAACACTGAAGCTTTCTTT. Residues: CASSLMGTMNTEAFF.

The chain has TRBV5-4 and TRBJ2-1, with 11 bases that match TRBD2. The germline V gene encodes CDR1 SGHNT and CDR2 YYREEE (reference sequence). The CDR3 runs 15 residues. The V gene end was trimmed by 0 bases and the J gene end by 5 bases; junction bases not matched to a gene: 1. CDR3 nucleotides: TGTGCCAGCAGCTTGGGGGGACTAGCGGACAATGAGCAGTTCTTC. Its protein is CASSLGGLADNEQFF.